The 31 T cell receptor beta chains listed next were all sequenced from one sample in a study of cytomegalovirus exposure and HLA in healthy donors. Only in-frame clones appear in the TCRdb table, and some are missing; sequencing was by immunoSEQ multiplex PCR. The sample holds approximately 150,000 clones, less than 90% seen once. Sequencing was carried out using PBMCs. The receptors originated from a man aged 25 to 40 in good health and CMV-seropositive.

The chain joins TRBV28 to TRBJ2-7, with 9 bases identical to TRBD1. V shed 3 bases and J 2 bases; nucleotides not matched to a gene: 2. CDR1 MDHEN and CDR2 SYDVKM come from the germline V gene. This CDR3 spans 14 amino acids. This CDR3 reads CASSFDRGTYEQYF. Here the CDR3 DNA reads TGTGCCAGCAGTTTCGACAGGGGGACCTACGAGCAGTACTTC.

The chain combines TRBV6-1 with TRBJ1-2; TRBD1 might be the D (5 bases). This CDR3 spans 15 amino acids. Germline CDR1 and CDR2: MNHNS and SASEGT. V lost 2 bases and J 6 bases, leaving 16 bases between the germline ends. The DNA for the CDR3 is TGTGCCAGCAGTGAAAGGCGGGCAGGGAGGGATGGCTACACCTTC. Its protein product is CASSERRAGRDGYTF.

This sequence joins TRBV28 and TRBJ1-2, with 7 bases fitting TRBD1. This CDR3 region has 14 residues. From germline, CDR1 is MDHEN and CDR2 SYDVKM. The V segment lost 2 bases and the J segment 3 bases; nucleotides outside the gene matches: 3. In DNA, the CDR3 is TGTGCCAGCAGTTTAAACCAGGGGGACTATGGCTACACCTTC. It translates to CASSLNQGDYGYTF.

Turning to this clone: Other DNA sequences in this sample translate to the same CDR3. The V gene is TRBV7-3, the J gene TRBJ2-2; 14 bases agree with TRBD2. Germline V gene sequence: CDR1 SGHTA, CDR2 FQGTGA. Germline trimming cut 3 bases from V and 6 bases from J; bases unmatched to any gene: 3. This CDR3 spans 16 amino acids. Written as DNA, the CDR3 is TGTGCCAGCAGCTTGACTAGCGGGAGGGCGGCCGGGGAGCTGTTTTTT. It codes for CASSLTSGRAAGELFF.

J is TRBJ1-5 and V is TRBV2; no clear D. CDR1 and CDR2 (germline): SNHLY, FYNNEI. This CDR3 spans 13 amino acids. Trimming shortened V by 3 bases and J by 7 bases, and 10 bases separated the two germline ends. CDR3 residues: CASSEEVWQPQHF. CDR3 nucleotide sequence: TGTGCCAGCAGTGAGGAGGTCTGGCAGCCCCAGCATTTT.

This chain links TRBV9 with TRBJ1-2; 7 positions agree with TRBD1. Trimming at V came to 5 bases and at J to 8 bases, leaving 9 bases not matched to a gene. The CDR3 totals 13 residues. The germline V gene has CDR1 SGDLS and CDR2 YYNGEE. As DNA, the CDR3 is TGTGCCAGCAGTGGCGACAGGGTAGACGGCTACACCTTC. It translates to CASSGDRVDGYTF.

The gene calls are TRBV19 and TRBJ1-1; D unresolved. The germline gives CDR1 LNHDA, CDR2 SQIVND (reference sequence). CDR3 length: 13 amino acids. Trimming left V 7 bases short and J 1 base short, with 10 bases between. The CDR3 coding sequence is TGTGCCAGTACGAGTCTCTCGAACACTGAAGCTTTCTTT. Translation: CASTSLSNTEAFF.

The rearrangement joins TRBV2 to TRBJ2-2; 11 nucleotides align to TRBD2. This CDR3 has 14 amino acids. In germline, CDR1 is SNHLY, CDR2 FYNNEI. V gave up 6 bases and J gave up 8 bases; unmatched junction bases: 5. The DNA of the CDR3 is TGTGCCAGCAGAACCAGACTAGCGGGAGGGGAGCTGTTTTTT. It translates to CASRTRLAGGELFF.

The table lists this clone with a few counts. The chain uses TRBV4-3 and TRBJ2-2; a weak D match, TRBD2 (5 bases). This CDR3 is 15 amino acids long. In germline, CDR1 is LGHNA, CDR2 YSLEER. V was cut by 4 bases and J by 3 bases, with 12 bases left in between. The CDR3 region is CASSPHPGDTGELFF. DNA of the CDR3: TGCGCCAGCAGCCCACACCCCGGGGACACCGGGGAGCTGTTTTTT.

This chain links TRBV19 with TRBJ1-1, with 9 bases matching TRBD1. Losses at the gene ends were 9 bases for V and 4 bases for J; bases not matched to a gene: 15. Germline assignment: CDR1 LNHDA and CDR2 SQIVND (reference sequence). This CDR3 is 16 amino acids long. The CDR3 reads CASGGTGLYPVTEAFF. The CDR3 region has the DNA TGTGCCAGCGGGGGGACAGGGCTATATCCAGTCACTGAAGCTTTCTTT. The entire variable domain, with the rest obtained from reference TRBV19 and TRBJ1-1, is as follows: DGGITQSPKYLFRKEGQNVTLSCEQNLNHDAMYWYRQDPGQGLRLIYYSQIVNDFQKGDIAEGYSVSREKKESFPLTVTSAQKNPTAFYLCASGGTGLYPVTEAFFGQGTRLTVV.

V and J are TRBV10-1 and TRBJ2-3, with 9 positions matching TRBD2. The CDR3 extends over 16 amino acids. The trim removed 0 bases at V and 1 base at J, leaving 2 bases unmatched. Germline assignment: CDR1 WNHNN and CDR2 SYGVQD (reference sequence). The CDR3: CASSESTSGGTDTQYF. CDR3 nucleotide sequence: TGCGCCAGCAGTGAGTCGACTAGCGGAGGCACAGATACGCAGTATTTT.

The chain has TRBV7-2 and TRBJ2-3; 12 bases agree with TRBD2. The CDR3 length is 16 residues. The V gene's germline CDR1 is SGHTA and CDR2 FQGNSA. V lost 1 base and J lost 9; bases outside the gene matches: 8. CDR3 DNA sequence: TGTGCCAGCAGCTTAGTACCTAGCGGGAGGGCCCGGACGCAGTATTTT. It is translated as CASSLVPSGRARTQYF. Supplemented by reference TRBV7-2 and TRBJ2-3, the full variable domain reads GAGVSQSPSNKVTEKGKDVELRCDPISGHTALYWYRQSLGQGLEFLIYFQGNSAPDKSGLPSDRFSAERTGGSVSTLTIQRTQQEDSAVYLCASSLVPSGRARTQYFGPGTRLTVL.

The chain recombines TRBV6-4 with TRBJ1-2, with unresolved D. The CDR3 runs 14 residues. V dropped 4 bases and J dropped 7 bases, with 16 bases sitting between them. Germline V gene data show CDR1 as MRHNA and CDR2 as SNTAGT. The DNA of the CDR3 is TGTGCCAGCAGTGGCGACCCGACTAGTGGTGGCTACACCTTC. Protein sequence: CASSGDPTSGGYTF.

The chain couples TRBV5-1 to TRBJ2-1; D not certain. Trimming removed 2 bases from V and 0 bases from J, with 12 bases in between. CDR1 and CDR2 (germline): SGHRS, YFSETQ. This CDR3 is 16 amino acids long. The CDR3 here is CASSFGSYSSYNEQFF. The CDR3, as DNA: TGCGCCAGCAGCTTCGGTTCGTATAGCTCCTACAATGAGCAGTTCTTC.

This clone was picked up one time. The V call is TRBV30, the J call TRBJ2-5; tentatively, D is TRBD1 (6 bases). Germline CDR1 is GTSNPN and CDR2 is SVGIG (reference sequence). The CDR3 contains 11 residues. V dropped 0 bases and J dropped 7 bases, with 6 bases sitting between them. Here the CDR3 reads CAWSVQGTQYF. The CDR3 nucleotides are TGTGCCTGGAGTGTACAGGGGACCCAGTACTTC.

The J gene is TRBJ1-4, the V gene TRBV6-5, with 8 bases fitting TRBD1. The CDR3 runs to 14 residues. Germline V gene sequence: CDR1 MNHEY, CDR2 SVGAGI. With V trimmed by 5 bases and J by 4 bases, 3 bases remained unmatched. The CDR3 is CASSLGQGNEKLFF. The CDR3 DNA follows: TGTGCCAGCAGTCTAGGACAGGGTAATGAAAAACTGTTTTTT.

This clone showed up just once. The chain has TRBV25-1 and TRBJ2-4, with a possible D match to TRBD2 (6 bases). Trimming left V 4 bases short and J 7 bases short, with 23 bases between. The length of the CDR3 is 17 residues. Germline CDR1 MGHDK, CDR2 SYGVNS. The CDR3 bases are TGTGCCAGCAGTGGGGCCGGGTGGGGGGACCCAGGTAACATTCAGTACTTC. It codes for CASSGAGWGDPGNIQYF.

The chain couples TRBV7-9 to TRBJ2-7, with unresolved D. Germline V CDR1 and CDR2: SEHNR, FQNEAQ (reference sequence). This CDR3 has 14 amino acids. V was clipped by 8 bases and J by 6 bases, with 20 bases between them. This CDR3 is CASGRIGRPGEQYF. The CDR3 DNA is TGTGCCAGCGGCCGTATCGGCAGGCCCGGCGAGCAGTACTTC.

This clone was seen more than once but under ten times. The V call is TRBV19, the J call TRBJ1-2, with D possibly TRBD1 on 5 matching bases. The germline CDR1 and CDR2 sequences are LNHDA and SQIVND (reference sequence). The CDR3 is 13 residues long. The V end lost 8 bases, the J end lost 4 bases, and 14 bases lay between the germline ends. The CDR3: CASRPRVSYGYTF. The DNA for the CDR3 is TGTGCCAGTCGACCCAGGGTTAGCTATGGCTACACCTTC.

The rearrangement joins TRBV27 to TRBJ1-5; 8 bases match TRBD1. The CDR3 runs 14 residues. The ends lost 2 bases at V and 5 bases at J; junction bases unmatched: 2. Germline assignment: CDR1 MNHEY and CDR2 SMNVEV (reference sequence). The CDR3 DNA reads TGTGCCAGCAGTTTAGAGACAGGGGATCAGCCCCAGCATTTT. Translating gives CASSLETGDQPQHF.

V is TRBV28 and J is TRBJ1-5; 8 bases fit TRBD1. The CDR3 extends over 15 amino acids. After removal of 6 bases from V and 0 bases from J, the junction contained 4 bases not matched to a gene. Per the germline V gene, CDR1 is MDHEN and CDR2 is SYDVKM. CDR3 in amino acids: CASRGQEYSNQPQHF. As DNA, the CDR3 is TGTGCCAGCAGGGGACAGGAGTATAGCAATCAGCCCCAGCATTTT.

CDR3: CASSEAEGRWGYEQYF. The CDR3 region has the DNA TGTGCCAGCAGTGAAGCTGAGGGTCGGTGGGGCTACGAGCAGTACTTC. The V and J genes are TRBV2 and TRBJ2-7; TRBD2 is a possible D gene (5 bases). This CDR3 comprises 16 residues. V was pared by 0 bases and J by 3 bases, with 15 bases between. Germline V gene sequence: CDR1 SNHLY, CDR2 FYNNEI.

The gene calls are TRBV10-1 and TRBJ2-5, with D possibly TRBD2 on 6 matching bases. Trimming took 6 bases from V and 2 from J, leaving 10 bases between them. Germline assignment: CDR1 WNHNN and CDR2 SYGVQD (reference sequence). This CDR3 spans 13 amino acids. The CDR3: CASSRDLQETQYF. The CDR3 region has the DNA TGCGCCAGCAGCCGGGACTTACAAGAGACCCAGTACTTC.

DNA for the CDR3: TGTGCCAGCAGCCCCGGGGGGGGCCGGTACGAGCAGTACTTC. It encodes CASSPGGGRYEQYF. The chain is built from TRBV14 and TRBJ2-7; 8 positions agree with TRBD2. J lost 4 bases, V lost 4 bases, and 6 bases had no gene match. This CDR3 region has 14 residues. CDR1 and CDR2 (germline): SGHDN, FVKESK.

The chain uses TRBV29-1 and TRBJ1-1; maybe TRBD1 (6 bases). Looked up from germline, CDR1 is SQVTM and CDR2 is ANQGSEA. The CDR3 totals 14 residues. V was clipped by 8 bases and J by 5 bases, with 21 bases between them. The CDR3 loop is CSLGQGLRGTEAFF. CDR3 nucleotide sequence: TGCAGCCTGGGGCAGGGGCTAAGAGGAACTGAAGCTTTCTTT.

This clone appeared once. Other DNA sequences of this sample code for an identical CDR3. The V call is TRBV5-1, the J call TRBJ2-5; D call uncertain. The V and J ends lost 3 bases and 5 bases respectively, with 5 bases between them. The CDR3 sequence is 11 residues long. Per the germline V gene, CDR1 is SGHRS and CDR2 is YFSETQ. The CDR3, as DNA: TGCGCCAGCAGCTCGGTGGAGACCCAGTACTTC. It translates to CASSSVETQYF.

This clone appeared a few times. V is TRBV6-5 and J is TRBJ1-1, with D perhaps TRBD1 (5 bases). CDR1 MNHEY and CDR2 SVGAGI come from the germline V gene. Trimming removed 0 bases at V and 5 bases at J, with 13 bases between. CDR3 length equals 15 residues. The CDR3 is CASSYSPGGRTEAFF. The CDR3 DNA reads as TGTGCCAGCAGTTACTCCCCGGGGGGTAGGACTGAAGCTTTCTTT.

This clone appeared a few times. This rearrangement joins TRBV7-9 to TRBJ1-6, with D perhaps TRBD1 (6 bases). CDR1 is SEHNR, CDR2 FQNEAQ, per germline (reference sequence). The CDR3 has 14 amino acids. V was cut by 4 bases and J by 8 bases, with 12 bases left in between. CDR3 coding DNA: TGTGCCAGCAGCTCACAGGGAACCCATTCACCCCTCCACTTT. Translating it yields CASSSQGTHSPLHF.

The V call is TRBV6-6, the J call TRBJ2-7, with a possible D match to TRBD1 (6 bases). V was cut by 6 bases and J by 11 bases, with 20 bases left in between. The CDR3 extends over 13 amino acids. CDR1 MNHNY and CDR2 SVGAGI come from the germline V gene (reference sequence). This chain's CDR3 is CASRQGPPPVEYF. The CDR3 coding sequence is TGTGCCAGCAGGCAGGGGCCTCCTCCCGTTGAGTACTTC.

The chain combines TRBV28 with TRBJ2-4, with TRBD1 as a possible D gene (6 bases). Trimming pared 6 bases from V and 0 bases from J, leaving 18 bases between. The CDR3 is made up of 17 amino acids. Germline CDR1 MDHEN, CDR2 SYDVKM. CDR3 sequence reads: CASRGTGFPLAKNIQYF. The DNA of the CDR3 is TGTGCCAGCAGAGGAACAGGGTTCCCACTAGCCAAAAACATTCAGTACTTC.

The rearrangement links TRBV2 to TRBJ1-1; 7 nucleotides line up with TRBD1. The V and J ends lost 8 bases and 1 base, in that order; junction bases with no gene match: 7. The CDR3 has 14 amino acids. In germline, CDR1 is SNHLY, CDR2 FYNNEI. The CDR3 sequence: CASGSTGQNTEAFF. The CDR3 region has the DNA TGTGCCAGCGGTTCGACAGGGCAGAACACTGAAGCTTTCTTT.